A single sample gave rise to the 16 T cell receptor beta chains below, sequenced in a study of cytomegalovirus exposure and HLA in healthy donors. With 60 Vbeta and 13 Jbeta primers, the PCR was carried out. Produced via immunoSEQ multiplex PCR; TCRdb's table is partial and in-frame only. The sample table includes about 77,000 clones. Material: PBMCs. Receptor source: a man aged 45-65 years in good health and CMV-seropositive.

The rearrangement links TRBV7-2 to TRBJ1-3, with unresolved D. The CDR3 contains 15 residues. From germline, CDR1 is SGHTA and CDR2 FQGNSA. Trimming removed 1 base at V and 4 bases at J, with 11 bases between. In DNA, the CDR3 is TGTGCCAGCAGCTTAGTCGGAGATCAAGGAAACACCATATATTTT. Protein: CASSLVGDQGNTIYF.

The chain combines TRBV7-2 with TRBJ2-7, with D possibly TRBD2 on 6 matching bases. V dropped 5 bases and J dropped 3 bases, with 20 bases sitting between them. This CDR3 comprises 16 residues. The germline V gene has CDR1 SGHTA and CDR2 FQGNSA. Here the CDR3 DNA reads TGTGCCAGCAGCCTTGGCACCGGGACTTTTTTCTACGAGCAGTACGTC. Translating it yields CASSLGTGTFFYEQYV.

V usage is TRBV5-1 and J usage is TRBJ2-5; 7 nucleotides align to TRBD1. Germline V lookup: CDR1 SGHRS, CDR2 YFSETQ. This CDR3 comprises 13 residues. J lost 5 bases, V lost 7 bases, and 8 bases had no gene match. The CDR3 spells CASCPRGLETQYF. The CDR3 DNA sequence: TGCGCCAGCTGCCCTAGGGGGCTGGAGACCCAGTACTTC.

This chain joins TRBV7-8 and TRBJ1-1; D is unclear. From germline, CDR1 is SGHVS and CDR2 FQNEAQ. With 4 bases removed from V and 1 base from J, the gap between germline ends came to 7 bases. CDR3 length: 13 amino acids. The CDR3: CASSSTRNTEAFF. Here the CDR3 DNA reads TGTGCCAGCAGCTCCACACGGAACACTGAAGCTTTCTTT. The whole variable domain, filled in from reference TRBV7-8 and TRBJ1-1, reads GAGVSQSPRYKVAKRGQDVALRCDPISGHVSLFWYQQALGQGPEFLTYFQNEAQLDKSGLPSDRFFAERPEGSVSTLKIQRTQQEDSAVYLCASSSTRNTEAFFGQGTRLTVV.

The V and J genes are TRBV2 and TRBJ1-1, with a possible D match to TRBD1 (5 bases). The CDR3 extends over 14 amino acids. Trimming left V 3 bases short and J 3 bases short, with 11 bases between. The V gene's germline CDR1 is SNHLY and CDR2 FYNNEI. The CDR3 DNA follows: TGTGCCAGCAGTGACGGCCTCAGGGACACTGAAGCTTTCTTT. Encoded protein: CASSDGLRDTEAFF.

The J gene is TRBJ2-7, the V gene TRBV28; 12 nucleotides align to TRBD1. There are 13 residues in the CDR3. Germline-derived CDR1 and CDR2 are MDHEN and SYDVKM. With V trimmed by 5 bases and J by 8 bases, 4 bases remained unmatched. In DNA, the CDR3 is TGTGCCAGCAGTGGGACAGGGGGCGCCCAGCAGTACTTC. Encoded protein: CASSGTGGAQQYF.

The V gene is TRBV7-9, the J gene TRBJ2-2, with a weak D call TRBD1 (6 bases). CDR1 SEHNR and CDR2 FQNEAQ come from the germline V gene (reference sequence). The CDR3 runs to 15 residues. V was shortened by 2 bases and J by 5 bases, with 12 bases between the two germline ends. DNA for the CDR3: TGTGCCAGCAGCTTATCCGGCAGGGGTACCGGGGAGCTGTTTTTT. Its protein product is CASSLSGRGTGELFF.

The chain employs TRBV15 and TRBJ1-5; 8 bases fit TRBD1. The CDR3 has 18 amino acids. J was trimmed by 4 bases and V by 0 bases; bases with no gene match: 11. Germline V lookup: CDR1 LNHNV, CDR2 YYDKDF (reference sequence). CDR3 coding DNA: TGTGCCACCAGCAGAGATGTGGGAGACAGGGGAGGTAATCAGCCCCAGCATTTT. Translating it yields CATSRDVGDRGGNQPQHF.

This rearrangement joins TRBV7-9 to TRBJ1-1; the D is unclear. Trimming took off 4 bases at V and 11 bases at J, with 14 bases between the two ends. CDR3 length equals 12 residues. Germline loops: CDR1 SEHNR, CDR2 FQNEAQ (reference sequence). CDR3 in amino acids: CASSSEGGRAFF. The CDR3 bases are TGTGCCAGCAGCTCCGAGGGAGGGAGGGCTTTCTTT.

This chain connects TRBV5-6 to TRBJ1-5; perhaps TRBD1 as D (6 bases). The CDR3 contains 17 residues. Trimming took off 1 base at V and 0 bases at J, with 14 bases between the two ends. CDR1 is SGHDT and CDR2 is YYEEEE in the germline V gene. The CDR3 protein is CASSLRRTVYSNQPQHF. The CDR3 coding sequence is TGTGCCAGCAGCTTGAGGCGGACAGTCTATAGCAATCAGCCCCAGCATTTT. Full variable domain (remainder filled in from reference TRBV5-6 and TRBJ1-5): DAGVTQSPTHLIKTRGQQVTLRCSPKSGHDTVSWYQQALGQGPQFIFQYYEEEERQRGNFPDRFSGHQFPNYSSELNVNALLLGDSALYLCASSLRRTVYSNQPQHFGDGTRLSIL.

The chain's CDR3 is CASSGLDSTDTQYF. CDR3 bases: TGCGCCAGCAGCGGACTCGATAGCACAGATACGCAGTATTTT. This sequence joins TRBV5-1 and TRBJ2-3, with D possibly TRBD2 on 5 matching bases. From germline, CDR1 is SGHRS and CDR2 YFSETQ. The CDR3 length is 14 residues. V lost 4 bases and J 0 bases, leaving 9 bases between the germline ends.

V usage is TRBV6-5 and J usage is TRBJ1-1, with D hard to call. The V and J ends lost 0 bases and 1 base respectively, with 12 bases between them. Germline-derived CDR1 and CDR2 are MNHEY and SVGAGI. The CDR3 covers 16 residues. CDR3 sequence reads: CASSYSPRGANTEAFF. DNA of the CDR3: TGTGCCAGCAGTTACTCCCCCAGAGGTGCGAACACTGAAGCTTTCTTT.

This rearrangement joins TRBV5-6 to TRBJ1-1, with 9 nucleotides matching TRBD1. Trimming at V came to 4 bases and at J to 4 bases, leaving 2 bases not matched to a gene. The CDR3 is 13 amino acids. In germline, CDR1 is SGHDT, CDR2 YYEEEE. The CDR3 loop is CASSRQGGTEAFF. CDR3 DNA: TGTGCCAGCAGCCGACAGGGGGGCACTGAAGCTTTCTTT.

The chain recombines TRBV4-2 with TRBJ1-3; 7 bases agree with TRBD1. The germline CDR1 and CDR2 sequences are LGHNA and YNFKEQ. After removal of 0 bases from V and 4 bases from J, the junction contained 3 bases not matched to a gene. This CDR3 has 15 amino acids. In DNA form, the CDR3 reads TGTGCCAGCAGCCAAGAAAGGGGGCTAGGAAACACCATATATTTT. This sequence encodes CASSQERGLGNTIYF.

This chain uses TRBV30 with TRBJ1-1; weak D call: TRBD1 (5 bases). Trimming took off 4 bases at V and 9 bases at J, with 18 bases between the two ends. Germline loops: CDR1 GTSNPN, CDR2 SVGIG (reference sequence). CDR3 length: 13 residues. In DNA, the CDR3 is TGTGCCTGGATCAGGAGGGGCGCAGAGAAAGCTTTCTTT. Its translation is CAWIRRGAEKAFF.

The CDR3 region is CASSIGLAGVYEQYF. DNA for the CDR3: TGTGCCAGCAGCATAGGACTAGCGGGGGTCTACGAGCAGTACTTC. This chain connects TRBV7-2 to TRBJ2-7; 13 bases line up with TRBD2. Germline V gives CDR1 SGHTA, CDR2 FQGNSA. The CDR3 has 15 amino acids. Trimming at V came to 5 bases and at J to 3 bases, leaving 4 bases not matched to a gene.